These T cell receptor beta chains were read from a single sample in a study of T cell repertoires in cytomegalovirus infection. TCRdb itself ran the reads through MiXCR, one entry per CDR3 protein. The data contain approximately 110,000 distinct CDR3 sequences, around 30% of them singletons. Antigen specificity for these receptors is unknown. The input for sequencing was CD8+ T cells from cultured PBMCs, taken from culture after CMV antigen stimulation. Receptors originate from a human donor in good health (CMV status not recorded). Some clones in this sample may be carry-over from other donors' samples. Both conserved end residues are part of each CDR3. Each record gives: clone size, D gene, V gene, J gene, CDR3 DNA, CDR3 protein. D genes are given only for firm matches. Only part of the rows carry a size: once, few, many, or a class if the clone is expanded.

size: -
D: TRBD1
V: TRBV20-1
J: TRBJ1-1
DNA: TGCAGTGCTAGGGACAGGGTTGTGAGCACTGAAGCTTTCTTT
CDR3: CSARDRVVSTEAFF

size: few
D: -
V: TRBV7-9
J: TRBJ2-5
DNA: TGTGCCAGCAGCTTAAGTCTAGGACAAGAGACCCAGTACTTC
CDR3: CASSLSLGQETQYF

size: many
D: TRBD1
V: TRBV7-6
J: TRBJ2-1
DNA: TGTGCCAGCAGCTTAGTGGCCCGGACAGGGGAGAAGTTCTTC
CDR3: CASSLVARTGEKFF

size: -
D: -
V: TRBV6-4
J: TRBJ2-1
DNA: TGTGCCAGCAGTGTGGACGGGGAGTACAATGAGCAGTTCTTC
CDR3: CASSVDGEYNEQFF

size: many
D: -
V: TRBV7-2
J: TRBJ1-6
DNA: TGTGCCAGCAGCTACTCATCGGACAGCCTTAATTCACCCCTCCACTTT
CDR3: CASSYSSDSLNSPLHF

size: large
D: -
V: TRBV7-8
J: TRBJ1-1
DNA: TGTGCCAGCAGCTTAGAAAGGGGGGTCCCTGAAGCTTTCTTT
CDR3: CASSLERGVPEAFF

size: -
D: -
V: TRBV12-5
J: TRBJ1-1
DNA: TGTGCTAGTGGTTTAGGGCAGGTTGAAGCTTTCTTT
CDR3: CASGLGQVEAFF

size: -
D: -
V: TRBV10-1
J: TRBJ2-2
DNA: TGCGCCAGCAGTCCCATTGTACGGTCCCATTTTCGAAACACCGGGGAGCTGTTTTTT
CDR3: CASSPIVRSHFRNTGELFF

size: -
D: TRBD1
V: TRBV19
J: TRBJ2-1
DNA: TGTGCCAGTAGTAACGGACAGGGACCCTACAATGAGCAGTTCTTC
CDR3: CASSNGQGPYNEQFF

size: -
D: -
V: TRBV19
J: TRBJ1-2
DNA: TGTGCCAGTAGTGCAGGGATTGACTATGGCTACACCTTC
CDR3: CASSAGIDYGYTF

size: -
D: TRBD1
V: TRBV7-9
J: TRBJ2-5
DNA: TGTGCCAGCAGCCGACAGGGTCAAGAGACCCAGTACTTC
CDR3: CASSRQGQETQYF

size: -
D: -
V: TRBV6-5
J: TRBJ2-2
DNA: TGTGCCAGCAGTTACAACCTGGCGGGGACCGGGGAGCTGTTTTTT
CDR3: CASSYNLAGTGELFF

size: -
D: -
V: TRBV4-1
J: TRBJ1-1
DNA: TGCGCCAGCAGCCAAGGGGTGGATACTGAAGCTTTCTTT
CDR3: CASSQGVDTEAFF

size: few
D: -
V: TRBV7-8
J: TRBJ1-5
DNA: TGTGCCAGCAGCTTAGTCCAGTCGCTAAGCAATCAGCCCCAGCATTTT
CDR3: CASSLVQSLSNQPQHF

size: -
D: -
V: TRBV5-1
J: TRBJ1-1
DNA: TGCGCCAGCAGCCCGGACGTCGTGAACACTGAAGCTTTCTTT
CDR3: CASSPDVVNTEAFF

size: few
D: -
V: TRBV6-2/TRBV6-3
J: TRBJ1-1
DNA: TGTGCCAGCAGTTACTCGGGCGATGAAGCTTTCTTT
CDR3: CASSYSGDEAFF

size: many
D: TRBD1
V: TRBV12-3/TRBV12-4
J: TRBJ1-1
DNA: TGTGCCAGCAGTGGAGGCAGGGGGAAACCTTTCTTT
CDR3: CASSGGRGKPFF

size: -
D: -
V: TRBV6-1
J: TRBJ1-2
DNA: TGTGCCAGCAGTGAAGAGAAAACAGGGTTCTATGGCTACACCTTC
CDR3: CASSEEKTGFYGYTF

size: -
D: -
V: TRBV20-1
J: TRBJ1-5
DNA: TGCAGTGCTAGAGCGTACTCGGGACACTCCAATCAGCCCCAGCATTTT
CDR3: CSARAYSGHSNQPQHF

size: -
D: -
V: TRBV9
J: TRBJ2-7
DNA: TGTGCCAGCAGCGTAGCGTCCCTAACCTACGAGCAGTACTTC
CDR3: CASSVASLTYEQYF

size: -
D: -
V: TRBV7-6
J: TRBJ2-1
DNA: TGTGCCAGCAGCCCGAGATGGGGGGCGTTGATCGATGAGCAGTTCTTC
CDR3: CASSPRWGALIDEQFF

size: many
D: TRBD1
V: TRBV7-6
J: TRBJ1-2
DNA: TGTGCCAGCAGCCCCCGGCAGGGGGAAAGTGGCTACACCTTC
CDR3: CASSPRQGESGYTF

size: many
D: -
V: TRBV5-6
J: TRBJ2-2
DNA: TGTGCCAGCAGCTTGGAATTCGGTTGGACCGGGGAGCTGTTTTTT
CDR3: CASSLEFGWTGELFF

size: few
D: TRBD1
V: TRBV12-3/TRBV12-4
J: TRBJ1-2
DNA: TGTGCCAGCGGACAGGGGTTATCTAACTATGGCTACACCTTC
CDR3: CASGQGLSNYGYTF

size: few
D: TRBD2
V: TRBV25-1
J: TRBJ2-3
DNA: TGTGCCAGCACAGCGGGGCAGCGCACAGATACGCAGTATTTT
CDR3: CASTAGQRTDTQYF

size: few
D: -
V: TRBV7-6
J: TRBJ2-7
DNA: TGTGCCAGCAGCTCGACCGGGAAGAACTCCTACGAGCAGTACTTC
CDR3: CASSSTGKNSYEQYF

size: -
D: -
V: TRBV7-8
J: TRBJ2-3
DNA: TGTGCCAGCAGCTTATACGTGGGATATCAGACAGATACGCAGTATTTT
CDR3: CASSLYVGYQTDTQYF

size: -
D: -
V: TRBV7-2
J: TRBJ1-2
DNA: TGTGCCAGCAGCTTACTTGGAGGGGCATATGGCTACACCTTC
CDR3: CASSLLGGAYGYTF

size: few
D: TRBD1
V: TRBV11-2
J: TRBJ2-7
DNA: TGTGCCAGCAGCTTAGGGCTACGACAGGGGCCCTACGAGCAGTACTTC
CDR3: CASSLGLRQGPYEQYF

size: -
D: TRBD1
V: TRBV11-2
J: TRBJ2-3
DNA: TGTGCCAGCAGCTCTCTTGGGACAGGGCGCCAAGATACGCAGTATTTT
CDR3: CASSSLGTGRQDTQYF

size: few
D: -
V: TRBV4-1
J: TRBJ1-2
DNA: TGCGCCAGCAGCCAAGATGCCGTTAACTATGGCTACACCTTC
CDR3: CASSQDAVNYGYTF

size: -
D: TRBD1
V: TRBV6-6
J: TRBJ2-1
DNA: TGTGCCAGCAGCCAGACAGGGTCCTACAATGAGCAGTTCTTC
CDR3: CASSQTGSYNEQFF

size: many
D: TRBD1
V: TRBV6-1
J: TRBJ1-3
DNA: TGTGCCAGCAGCTCGGGACAGGCGGGAAACACCATATATTTT
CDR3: CASSSGQAGNTIYF

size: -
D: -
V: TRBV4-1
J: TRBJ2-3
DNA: TGCGCCAGCAGCCACGGCAGGGATACGCAGTATTTT
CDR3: CASSHGRDTQYF

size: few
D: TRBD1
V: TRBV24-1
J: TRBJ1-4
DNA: TGTGCCACCTCCGGACAGGAGAAAGGTGAAAAACTGTTTTTT
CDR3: CATSGQEKGEKLFF

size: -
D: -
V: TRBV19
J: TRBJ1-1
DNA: TGTGCCAGTAGTTCGGTTTTGAACACTGAAGCTTTCTTT
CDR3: CASSSVLNTEAFF

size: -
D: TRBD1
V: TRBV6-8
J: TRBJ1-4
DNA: TGTGCCAGCAGTTCCCCACGGACAGGGGATGAAAAACTGTTTTTT
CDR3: CASSSPRTGDEKLFF

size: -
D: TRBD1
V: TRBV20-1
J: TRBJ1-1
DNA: TGCAGTGCTGATCAAATGGACAGGGTAAACACTGAAGCTTTCTTT
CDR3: CSADQMDRVNTEAFF

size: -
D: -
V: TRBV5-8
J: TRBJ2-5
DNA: TGTGCCAGCAGCCCCCCCCGCCAGTACTTC
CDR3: CASSPPRQYF

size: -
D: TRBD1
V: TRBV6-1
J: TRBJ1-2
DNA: TGTGCCAGTGCAGGGGGAAGATGCACCTTC
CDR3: CASAGGRCTF

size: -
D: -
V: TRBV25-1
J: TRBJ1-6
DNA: TGTGCCAGCAGTGAATATGACGGGGCAGGTAATTCACCCCTCCACTTT
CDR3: CASSEYDGAGNSPLHF

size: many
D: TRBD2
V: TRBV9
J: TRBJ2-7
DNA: TGTGCCAGCAGCTCCGGGACTACCGAGCAGTACTTC
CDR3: CASSSGTTEQYF

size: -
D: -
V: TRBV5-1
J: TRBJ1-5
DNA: TGCGCCAGCAGCTTGTCAGGGCTGCCGGCACAGCCCCAGCATTTT
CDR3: CASSLSGLPAQPQHF

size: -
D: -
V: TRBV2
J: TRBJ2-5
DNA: TGTGCCAGCAGAAAGCGATTCGCTGAACGGACCCAGTACTTC
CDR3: CASRKRFAERTQYF

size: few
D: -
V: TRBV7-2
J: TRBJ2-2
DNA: TGTGCCAGCAGCTTAGACAGGGAAGTGGGGAACACCGGGGAGCTGTTTTTT
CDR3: CASSLDREVGNTGELFF

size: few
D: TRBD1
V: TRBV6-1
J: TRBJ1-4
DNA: TGTGCCAGCAGTGAACTAACCGGGACAGGGACGGAAAAACTGTTTTTT
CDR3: CASSELTGTGTEKLFF

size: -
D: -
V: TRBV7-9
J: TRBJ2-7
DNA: TGTGCCAGCAGCTCCACGGCGTACTACGAGCAGTACTTC
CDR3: CASSSTAYYEQYF

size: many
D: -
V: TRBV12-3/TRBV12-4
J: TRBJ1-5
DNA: TGTGCCAGCAGTTTCCGGGACACCAATCAGCCCCAGCATTTT
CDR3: CASSFRDTNQPQHF

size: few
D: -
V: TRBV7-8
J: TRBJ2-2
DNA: TGTGCCAGCAAGGCTAGGGGTACCGGGGAGCTGTTTTTT
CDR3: CASKARGTGELFF

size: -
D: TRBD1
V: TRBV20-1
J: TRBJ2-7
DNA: TGCAGTGCTAGATGGGGGGGACAGGGGGCCCACGAGCAGTACTTC
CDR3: CSARWGGQGAHEQYF

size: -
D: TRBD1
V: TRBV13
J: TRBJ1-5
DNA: TGTGCCAGCAGCTTAGGCGGGCAGGGGGCCGGCAATCAGCCCCAGCATTTT
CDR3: CASSLGGQGAGNQPQHF

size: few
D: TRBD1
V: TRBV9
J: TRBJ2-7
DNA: TGTGCCAGCAGCGTCGGGACAGGGGTCGGCGAGCAGTACTTC
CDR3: CASSVGTGVGEQYF